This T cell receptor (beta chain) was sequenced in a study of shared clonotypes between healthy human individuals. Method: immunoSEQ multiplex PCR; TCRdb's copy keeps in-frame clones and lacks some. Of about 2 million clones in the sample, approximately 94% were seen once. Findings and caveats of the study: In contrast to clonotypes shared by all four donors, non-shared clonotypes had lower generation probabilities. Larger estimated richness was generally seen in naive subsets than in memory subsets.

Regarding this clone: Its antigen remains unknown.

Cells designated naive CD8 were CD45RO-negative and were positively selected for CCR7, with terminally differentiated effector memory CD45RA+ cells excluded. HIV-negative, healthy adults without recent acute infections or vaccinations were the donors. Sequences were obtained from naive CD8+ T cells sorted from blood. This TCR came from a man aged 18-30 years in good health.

For the CDR3, the DNA is TGTGCCAGCAGTGACTCGACGGACTCCTACAATGAGCAGTTCTTC. Its translation is CASSDSTDSYNEQFF. This chain links TRBV6-4 with TRBJ2-1; D is undetermined. The germline gives CDR1 MRHNA, CDR2 SNTAGT. CDR3 length: 15 residues. V was pared by 0 bases and J by 0 bases, with 6 bases between.